These 17 T cell receptor beta chains were sequenced from one sample in a study of T cells in Graves' hyperthyroidism and ophthalmopathy. Amplification targeted TCR beta CDR3 regions from RNA transcripts. With the HTBI primer set, the TCR CDR3 went through a first round of RT-PCR. Each CDR3 protein gets one entry after TCRdb re-called the multiplex PCR reads with MiXCR. The sample shows about 640,000 distinct CDR3 sequences, less than 25% of them seen only once. Sample: blood. Receptors originate from a man aged 30 to 45 with Graves' ophthalmopathy.

The chain has TRBV19 and TRBJ1-4; D might be TRBD1 (6 bases). Per germline, CDR1 LNHDA and CDR2 SQIVND (reference sequence). The CDR3 runs 17 residues. The V end lost 3 bases, the J end lost 2 bases, and 16 bases lay between the germline ends. Written as DNA, the CDR3 is TGTGCCAGTAGTATCCTGAGGGGGGACGGGACTAATGAAAAACTGTTTTTT. Protein: CASSILRGDGTNEKLFF.

This clonotype has only a few counts. The rearrangement links TRBV6-1 to TRBJ2-7, with 7 bases that match TRBD1. Germline V gene lookup returns CDR1 MNHNS and CDR2 SASEGT. This CDR3 has 14 amino acids. Unmatched junction bases numbered 7, after V lost 3 bases and J lost 5 bases. The DNA of the CDR3 is TGTGCCAGCAGTGAGACGACAGGGATCGACGAGCAGTACTTC. This sequence encodes CASSETTGIDEQYF.

There are a few counts of this clonotype. This chain uses TRBV7-8 with TRBJ2-5; no clear D. The V gene's germline CDR1 is SGHVS and CDR2 FQNEAQ. The germline V and J ends were trimmed by 3 bases and 3 bases, with 8 bases remaining between them. This CDR3 region has 13 residues. In DNA form, the CDR3 reads TGTGCCAGCAGCTTTATGAGTAAAGAGACCCAGTACTTC. Translated: CASSFMSKETQYF.

This clonotype was counted a few times. The chain recombines TRBV9 with TRBJ2-1, with D possibly matching TRBD1 (6 bases). Germline V gene lookup returns CDR1 SGDLS and CDR2 YYNGEE. CDR3 length equals 16 residues. V was clipped by 5 bases and J by 0 bases, with 15 bases between them. The CDR3 region is CASSEQGPGSYNEQFF. Written as DNA, the CDR3 is TGTGCCAGCAGTGAACAGGGCCCCGGCTCCTACAATGAGCAGTTCTTC.

The chain is built from TRBV7-9 and TRBJ1-6, with D hard to call. Germline V CDR1 and CDR2: SEHNR, FQNEAQ (reference sequence). The CDR3 is made up of 14 amino acids. V gave up 2 bases and J gave up 6 bases, with 8 bases separating them. The CDR3 loop reads CASSLKNVNSPLHF. The CDR3 DNA reads as TGTGCCAGCAGCTTAAAGAATGTTAATTCACCCCTCCACTTT. Together with reference TRBV7-9 and TRBJ1-6, the CDR3 gives the full variable domain: DTGVSQNPRHKITKRGQNVTFRCDPISEHNRLYWYRQTLGQGPEFLTYFQNEAQLEKSRLLSDRFSAERPKGSFSTLEIQRTEQGDSAMYLCASSLKNVNSPLHFGNGTRLTVT.

The gene calls are TRBV7-2 and TRBJ1-5; unclear D gene. The CDR3 loop spans 12 amino acids. The V and J ends lost 1 base and 8 bases respectively, with 6 bases between them. Germline assignment: CDR1 SGHTA and CDR2 FQGNSA. The CDR3 here is CASSLGYEPQHF. The CDR3 DNA reads as TGTGCCAGCAGCTTAGGGTACGAGCCCCAGCATTTT.

V is TRBV13 and J is TRBJ2-2; TRBD1 agrees at 9 bases. CDR1 is PRHDT, CDR2 FYEKMQ, per germline (reference sequence). This CDR3 is 17 amino acids long. The junction had 12 bases not matched to a gene; V was cut back by 6 bases and J by 4 bases. The CDR3 is CASRPEVATGGTGELFF. The CDR3 coding sequence is TGTGCCAGCAGGCCAGAGGTTGCGACAGGGGGCACCGGGGAGCTGTTTTTT.

This clonotype was observed a handful of times. The gene calls are TRBV4-1 and TRBJ1-2; weak D call: TRBD1 (6 bases). The CDR3 length is 16 residues. The V and J ends lost 0 bases and 6 bases respectively, with 17 bases between them. The germline V gene has CDR1 MGHRA and CDR2 YSYEKL. As DNA, the CDR3 is TGCGCCAGCAGCCAAGATCCCACCGGACAGACCCATGGCTACACCTTC. Translating gives CASSQDPTGQTHGYTF.

CDR3 sequence: CASSLSLQHSGNTIYF. Written as DNA, the CDR3 is TGCGCCAGCAGCTTGTCCTTACAGCACTCTGGAAACACCATATATTTT. This sequence joins TRBV5-1 and TRBJ1-3; D uncertain. V was cut by 1 base and J by 0 bases, with 11 bases left in between. CDR1 is SGHRS, CDR2 YFSETQ, per germline. The CDR3 is 16 residues long.

V and J are TRBV5-4 and TRBJ1-1, with TRBD1 matching over 10 bases. Germline trimming cut 5 bases from V and 10 bases from J; bases unmatched to any gene: 14. This CDR3 has 15 residues. Germline V gene data show CDR1 as SGHNT and CDR2 as YYREEE (reference sequence). The CDR3 loop reads CASSDWDRGRVVAFF. In DNA, the CDR3 is TGTGCCAGCAGTGATTGGGACAGGGGTAGGGTTGTAGCTTTCTTT.

The sample holds a few counts of this clonotype. A much larger clone lies one base from this, so it may be a read error. This chain uses TRBV30 with TRBJ2-7, with TRBD2 as a possible D gene (6 bases). CDR1 GTSNPN and CDR2 SVGIG come from the germline V gene (reference sequence). The CDR3 length is 14 residues. Trimming left V 0 bases short and J 6 bases short, with 15 bases between. Written as DNA, the CDR3 is TGTGCCTGGAGTGTACAACTAGCACTGGGCGAGCAGTACTTC. This translates into CAWSVQLALGEQYF.

The V and J genes are TRBV25-1 and TRBJ2-2; 12 nucleotides match TRBD1. In germline, CDR1 is MGHDK, CDR2 SYGVNS. V shed 6 bases and J 6 bases; nucleotides not matched to a gene: 5. CDR3 length: 15 amino acids. For the CDR3, the DNA is TGTGCCAGCAGCGGGACAGGGGGCTTTTCCGGGGAGCTGTTTTTT. It specifies CASSGTGGFSGELFF.

V gene TRBV4-1 combines with J gene TRBJ2-1; 11 bases agree with TRBD2. Germline V CDR1 and CDR2: MGHRA, YSYEKL. The CDR3 spans 16 residues. Germline trimming cut 2 bases from V and 8 bases from J; bases unmatched to any gene: 8. CDR3 nucleotide sequence: TGCGCCAGCAGCCAACCTACTAGCGGGAGTCACTATGAGCAGTTCTTC. The encoded protein is CASSQPTSGSHYEQFF.

CDR3 sequence reads: CASSLVGQGAMETQYF. CDR3 bases: TGTGCCAGCAGCTTAGTAGGGCAGGGGGCGATGGAGACCCAGTACTTC. The gene calls are TRBV11-2 and TRBJ2-5, with 8 bases fitting TRBD1. CDR1 SGHAT and CDR2 FQNNGV come from the germline V gene. The V and J ends lost 1 base and 5 bases, in that order; junction bases with no gene match: 9. The CDR3 length is 16 residues.

The gene calls are TRBV24-1 and TRBJ2-7; D is perhaps TRBD1 (5 bases). This CDR3 has 13 residues. Germline V gene sequence: CDR1 KGHDR, CDR2 SFDVKD. The V and J ends lost 5 bases and 7 bases respectively, with 14 bases between them. The DNA for the CDR3 is TGTGCCACCAGTGGTGGGTCCCGGACAGAGCAGTACTTC. It yields the protein CATSGGSRTEQYF.

The table lists this clonotype with many counts. The rearrangement joins TRBV5-1 to TRBJ2-1; 7 positions match TRBD2. The CDR3 is 15 amino acids. Germline V CDR1 and CDR2: SGHRS, YFSETQ. Trimming cost V 5 bases and J 2 bases; bases outside gene matches: 7. Written as DNA, the CDR3 is TGCGCCAGCAGAGTTCTAGCGGCTGCCTACAATGAGCAGTTCTTC. It translates to CASRVLAAAYNEQFF.

This clonotype has just a few counts. The CDR3 is CATIEGPHTEAFF. CDR3 nucleotide sequence: TGTGCCACTATCGAAGGCCCGCACACTGAAGCTTTCTTT. The J gene is TRBJ1-1, the V gene TRBV6-1; unclear D gene. Per the germline V gene, CDR1 is MNHNS and CDR2 is SASEGT. V lost 10 bases, J lost 3 bases, and 15 bases lay in between. The CDR3 contains 13 residues.